This TCR beta chain comes out of a study of blood T cell repertoires in COVID-19. This CDR3 has 14 amino acids. Unmatched junction bases numbered 5, after V lost 4 bases and J lost 5 bases. Germline loops: CDR1 SEHNR, CDR2 FQNEAQ (reference sequence). Seattle patient enrollment occurred during active infection, with longitudinal follow-up thereafter. Produced via immunoSEQ multiplex PCR; TCRdb's table is partial and in-frame only. The sample comprises under 250,000 clones, more than 75% of which are singletons, and approximately 6% rests with the top ten. This chain connects TRBV7-9 to TRBJ1-5, with 7 bases that match TRBD1. The receptor comes from a woman over 75 with COVID-19, enrolled during active disease. Input material: peripheral blood. The CDR3 coding sequence is TGTGCCAGCAGCTCTGACAGGGCCGATCAGCCCCAGCATTTT. Its protein product is CASSSDRADQPQHF.